Listed below are T cell receptor beta chains from one sample, sequenced in a study of tumor and adjacent non-tumor tissue in lung cancer. TCRdb itself ran the multiplex PCR reads through MiXCR, one entry per CDR3 protein. The sample records 98,000 or so distinct CDR3 sequences, 80% being singletons. What was sequenced was distant non-tumor lung tissue. All receptors come from a man aged 55-75 years with small cell lung cancer. Each CDR3 is given with its conserved first and last residue. Each record gives: V gene, J gene, D gene, clone size, CDR3 protein, CDR3 DNA. The D gene is left open where the match is weak. The listing skips clone size in some rows; elsewhere it reads once, few, many or a size class.

TRBV11-2,TRBJ2-5,TRBD2,once,CTSSSRLAVLEAKYF,TGTACCAGCAGCTCGCGACTAGCGGTCCTAGAGGCCAAGTACTTC
TRBV11-3,TRBJ2-7,.,few,CASTLQRDSYEQYF,TGTGCCAGCACTCTTCAAAGGGACTCCTACGAACAGTACTTC
TRBV10-3,TRBJ2-3,.,.,CATLGGVITDTQYF,TGTGCCACCTTGGGTGGCGTTATCACAGATACGCAGTATTTT
TRBV28,TRBJ2-1,.,.,CTSSFTGWNEQFF,TGTACCAGCAGTTTTACAGGGTGGAATGAGCAGTTCTTC
TRBV6-5,TRBJ1-6,TRBD1,.,CASTRRGVGGSPIHF,TGTGCCAGTACCCGCAGGGGGGTGGGAGGATCACCTATTCACTTT
TRBV11-3,TRBJ1-6,TRBD1,.,CTSSQHRDRVSTRRNSPLHF,TGTACCAGCAGCCAGCACCGGGACAGGGTCTCCACTCGAAGAAATTCACCACTCCACTTT
TRBV11-2,TRBJ2-1,.,once,CASSLDPGNNEQFF,TGTGCCAGCAGCTTAGATCCGGGCAACAATGAGCAGTTTTTC
TRBV11-2,TRBJ2-7,TRBD2,.,CANTPTAGASCEQYF,TGTGCCAACACCCCTACAGCGGGGGCCTCCTGCGAGCAGTACTTC
TRBV28,TRBJ1-5,.,many,CASSLFGQPQHF,TGTGCCAGCAGTTTATTTGGTCAGCCCCAGCATTTT
TRBV6-5,TRBJ2-5,.,.,CASSYSVGEIETHYF,TGTGCCAGCAGTTACAGTGTAGGGGAAATAGAGACCCATTACTTC
TRBV4-1,TRBJ2-2,TRBD1,.,CASSSRGLYTWELFF,TGCGCCAGCAGCAGCAGGGGGCTCTATACCTGGGAGCTGTTTTTT
TRBV6-6,TRBJ2-1,TRBD2,.,CASTRLAGDPNGQFF,TGTGCCAGCACCAGACTAGCGGGAGATCCAAATGGGCAGTTCTTC
TRBV12-3/TRBV12-4,TRBJ2-5,TRBD2,.,CATGRRGRHQESQYF,TGTGCTACCGGGAGGCGTGGGAGGCACCAAGAGAGCCAGTACTTC
TRBV6-1,TRBJ2-2,TRBD2,.,CASSEAAGGLGTGELCF,TGTGCCAGCAGTGAAGCGGCGGGAGGGCTGGGGACCGGGGAGTTGTGTTTT
TRBV14,TRBJ2-1,.,.,CASIAHPQGAVHFF,TGTGCCAGCATCGCGCATCCCCAGGGTGCCGTGCACTTCTTC
TRBV4-1,TRBJ2-2,TRBD1,.,CASSSKGAYTGELFF,TGCGCCAGCAGCAGCAAGGGGGCCTATACCGGCGAGTTGTTTTTT